The 6 T cell receptor beta chains presented below share a single source sample, sequenced in a study of cytomegalovirus exposure and HLA in healthy donors. Amplification used 60 Vbeta primers and 13 Jbeta primers. TCRdb keeps only in-frame clones here, not all; method: immunoSEQ multiplex PCR. The data contain some 110,000 clones, roughly 80% of them singletons. The specimen was PBMCs. These receptors originate from a man aged 35 to 55 in good health and CMV-seronegative.

Only a few counts were recorded for this clone. This chain's CDR3 is CASHNAGSQETQYF. The CDR3 coding sequence is TGTGCCAGCCATAATGCGGGATCCCAAGAGACCCAGTACTTC. The J gene is TRBJ2-5, the V gene TRBV27; the D gene is possibly TRBD2 (6 bases). The V gene lost 8 bases and the J gene lost 1 base, with 14 bases spanning the gap. Germline V gives CDR1 MNHEY, CDR2 SMNVEV (reference sequence). This CDR3 has 14 residues.

The count of this clone is one. This chain links TRBV19 with TRBJ1-2; perhaps TRBD1 as D (5 bases). The germline V gene has CDR1 LNHDA and CDR2 SQIVND (reference sequence). Trimming cost V 7 bases and J 6 bases, with 9 bases left between them. The CDR3 has 11 amino acids. CDR3 residues: CASKTVHGYTF. The CDR3 bases are TGTGCCAGTAAGACAGTCCATGGCTACACCTTC.

The chain links TRBV27 to TRBJ2-7; TRBD1 aligns across 7 bases. CDR3 length: 13 residues. V trimming: 4 bases; J trimming: 3 bases; junction bases outside the gene matches: 3. Germline-derived CDR1 and CDR2 are MNHEY and SMNVEV (reference sequence). The CDR3 bases are TGTGCCAGCAGTTCCACAGGGGTCTACGAGCAGTACTTC. It is translated as CASSSTGVYEQYF.

This sequence joins TRBV7-9 and TRBJ1-1, with 10 bases identical to TRBD1. Germline CDR1 and CDR2: SEHNR and FQNEAQ (reference sequence). After removal of 5 bases from V and 0 bases from J, the junction contained 6 bases not matched to a gene. The CDR3 covers 16 residues. The CDR3 DNA reads TGTGCCAGCAGCGATGACAGGGGGCGGATGAACACTGAAGCTTTCTTT. It encodes CASSDDRGRMNTEAFF.

The V call is TRBV7-6, the J call TRBJ1-3, with D unclear. Trimming removed 3 bases at V and 0 bases at J, with 9 bases between. Per germline, CDR1 SGHVS and CDR2 FNYEAQ. This CDR3 has 15 residues. The CDR3 nucleotides read TGTGCCAGCAGCTTTTCTCCCGGCTCTGGAAACACCATATATTTT. Amino acids: CASSFSPGSGNTIYF.

The V and J genes are TRBV6-4 and TRBJ2-7; TRBD2 matches at 11 bases. Germline assignment: CDR1 MRHNA and CDR2 SNTAGT. The CDR3 contains 17 residues. V lost 5 bases to trimming and J lost 3 bases; unmatched junction nucleotides: 12. The CDR3: CASSYSSGGLSLYEQYF. For the CDR3, the DNA is TGTGCCAGCAGTTATTCTAGCGGGGGGCTCTCACTCTACGAGCAGTACTTC.